This T cell receptor (beta chain) came from a study of T cells expressing NK-cell markers. TCRdb re-called the 5' RACE reads and catalogs CDR3 proteins one per entry, DNA excluded. The table counts about 440,000 distinct CDR3 sequences; less than 7.5% lies in the top ten. The CDR3 totals 16 residues. Per germline, CDR1 LGHNA and CDR2 YSLEER. The clonotype originates from a woman between 18 and 69 years old in good health. The sequenced sample consisted of blood T cells: a sorted CD56 or NKG2C T cell subset, CD4+ or CD8+ T cells, or bulk PBMC T cells (not recorded which). The V and J genes are TRBV4-3 and TRBJ2-1; TCRdb lists TRBD2, though no DNA is available to test this call. The CDR3 is CASSQDKGLAANEQFF.